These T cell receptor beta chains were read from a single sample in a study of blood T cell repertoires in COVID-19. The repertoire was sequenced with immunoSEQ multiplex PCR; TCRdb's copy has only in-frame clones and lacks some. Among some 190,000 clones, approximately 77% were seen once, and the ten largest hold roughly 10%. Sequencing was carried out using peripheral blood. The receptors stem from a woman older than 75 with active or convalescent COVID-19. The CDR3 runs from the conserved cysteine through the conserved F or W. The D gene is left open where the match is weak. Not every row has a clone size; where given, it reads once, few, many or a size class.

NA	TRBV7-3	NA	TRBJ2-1	CASSPKLGYNEQFF	TGTGCCAGCAGCCCGAAACTAGGGTACAATGAGCAGTTCTTC
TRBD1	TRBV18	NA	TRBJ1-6	CASSPGQGDNSPLHF	TGTGCCAGCTCACCGGGACAGGGGGATAATTCACCCCTCCACTTT
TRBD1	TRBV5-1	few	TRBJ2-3	CASSRQGASTDTQYF	TGCGCCAGCAGTCGACAGGGCGCTAGCACAGATACGCAGTATTTT
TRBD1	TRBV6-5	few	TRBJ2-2	CASTQEQGVTGELFF	TGTGCCAGCACCCAAGAGCAGGGGGTAACCGGGGAGCTGTTTTTT
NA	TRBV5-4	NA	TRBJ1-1	CASSFPLDGTEAFF	TGTGCCAGCAGCTTCCCCCTAGACGGCACTGAAGCTTTCTTT
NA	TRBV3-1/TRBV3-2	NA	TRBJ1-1	CASSLGGGNTEAFF	TGTGCCAGCAGCCTTGGGGGGGGGAACACTGAAGCTTTCTTT
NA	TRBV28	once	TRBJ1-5	CASSFSAGVGQPQHF	TGTGCCAGCAGTTTTTCGGCCGGGGTTGGTCAGCCCCAGCATTTT
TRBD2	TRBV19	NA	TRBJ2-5	CASSGAGLAVGETQYF	TGTGCCAGTAGTGGGGCCGGACTAGCGGTCGGGGAGACCCAGTACTTC
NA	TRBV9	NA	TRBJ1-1	CASSVGAGFMNTEAFF	TGTGCCAGCAGCGTAGGGGCAGGGTTCATGAACACTGAAGCTTTCTTT
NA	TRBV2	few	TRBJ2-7	CASSGQGGDEQYF	TGTGCCAGCAGTGGACAGGGAGGCGACGAGCAGTACTTC
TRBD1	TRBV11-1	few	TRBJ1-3	CASGQGSGNTIYF	TGTGCCAGCGGACAGGGGTCTGGAAACACCATATATTTT
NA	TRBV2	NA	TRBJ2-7	CASRPTPGNSYEQYF	TGTGCCAGCAGACCAACCCCAGGCAACTCCTACGAGCAGTACTTC
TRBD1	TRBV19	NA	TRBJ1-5	CASSPGTGGYHQPQHF	TGTGCCAGTAGTCCCGGGACAGGGGGGTATCATCAGCCCCAGCATTTT
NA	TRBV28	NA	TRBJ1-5	CASTSMRGQPQHF	TGTGCCAGCACCTCAATGCGGGGTCAGCCCCAGCATTTT
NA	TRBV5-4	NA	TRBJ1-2	CASSSGGDPAYGYTF	TGTGCCAGCAGCAGCGGGGGGGATCCCGCCTATGGCTACACCTTC
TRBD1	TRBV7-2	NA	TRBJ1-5	CASSFRPGTGYQHF	TGTGCCAGCAGCTTCCGGCCCGGGACAGGGTACCAGCATTTT
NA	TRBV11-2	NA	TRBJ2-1	CASSSIQGYNEQFF	TGTGCCAGCAGCTCCATACAGGGATACAATGAGCAGTTCTTC
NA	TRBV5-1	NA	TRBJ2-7	CASSLAYEQYF	TGCGCCAGCAGCTTGGCGTACGAGCAGTACTTC
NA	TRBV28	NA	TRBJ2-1	CASSLGRGRTAGDRYNEQFF	TGTGCCAGCAGTTTGGGCAGGGGGCGCACCGCGGGAGATCGCTACAATGAGCAGTTCTTC
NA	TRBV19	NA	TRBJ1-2	CASSRGESMNYGYTF	TGTGCCAGTAGTAGAGGTGAAAGTATGAACTATGGCTACACCTTC
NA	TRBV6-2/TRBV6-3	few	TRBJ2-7	CASSYEARVYEQYF	TGTGCCAGCAGTTACGAGGCCAGGGTCTACGAGCAGTACTTC
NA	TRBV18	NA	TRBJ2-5	CASSRAEETQYF	TGTGCCAGCTCACGTGCGGAGGAGACCCAGTACTTC
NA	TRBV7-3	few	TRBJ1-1	CASSSQFNTEAFF	TGTGCCAGCAGCTCTCAGTTCAACACTGAAGCTTTCTTT
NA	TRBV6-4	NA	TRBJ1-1	CASSADRNTEAFF	TGTGCCAGCAGCGCGGACAGGAACACTGAAGCTTTCTTT
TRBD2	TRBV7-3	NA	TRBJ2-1	CASSSRLAGAYNEQFF	TGTGCCAGCAGCTCAAGACTAGCGGGGGCATACAATGAGCAGTTCTTC
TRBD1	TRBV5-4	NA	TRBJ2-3	CASSPTGGGDTQYF	TGTGCCAGCAGCCCGACAGGGGGCGGAGATACGCAGTATTTT
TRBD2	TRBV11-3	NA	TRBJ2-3	CASSSTSADTQYF	TGTGCCAGCAGCTCCACTAGCGCGGATACGCAGTATTTT
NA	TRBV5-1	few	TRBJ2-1	CASSTEPLGPYNEQFF	TGCGCCAGCAGCACCGAACCACTAGGGCCCTACAATGAGCAGTTCTTC
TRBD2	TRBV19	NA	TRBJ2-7	CASSIGPGRDEQYF	TGTGCCAGTAGTATAGGGCCAGGGAGGGATGAGCAGTACTTC
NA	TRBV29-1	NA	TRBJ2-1	CSVDTSPSSYNEQFF	TGCAGCGTTGATACCAGCCCTAGCTCCTACAATGAGCAGTTCTTC
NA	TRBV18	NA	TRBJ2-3	CASSPAQGTSTDTQYF	TGTGCCAGCTCACCAGCACAGGGGACTAGCACAGATACGCAGTATTTT
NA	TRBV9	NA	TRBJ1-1	CASSETSGTEAFF	TGTGCCAGCAGCGAAACCAGCGGCACTGAAGCTTTCTTT
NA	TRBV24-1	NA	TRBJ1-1	CATSDLLGQGFFF	TGTGCCACCAGTGATTTGTTGGGGCAGGGTTTTTTCTTT
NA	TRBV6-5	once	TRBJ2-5	CASSRGTQETQYF	TGTGCCAGCAGTAGAGGAACACAAGAGACCCAGTACTTC
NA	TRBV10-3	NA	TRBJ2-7	CAINDAGEGVHEQYF	TGTGCCATCAACGACGCAGGGGAGGGGGTTCACGAGCAGTACTTC
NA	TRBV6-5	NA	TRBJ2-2	CASLESYVGGELFF	TGTGCCAGTTTAGAAAGTTATGTCGGCGGGGAGCTGTTTTTT
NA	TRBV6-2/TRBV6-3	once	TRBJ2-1	CASSVGVGEQFF	TGTGCCAGCAGTGTAGGGGTCGGTGAGCAGTTCTTC
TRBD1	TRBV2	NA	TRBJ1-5	CASSWDRQGPQHF	TGTGCCAGCAGCTGGGACAGGCAGGGGCCCCAGCATTTT
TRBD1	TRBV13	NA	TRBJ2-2	CASSLGQGALAGELFF	TGTGCCAGCAGCTTAGGTCAGGGGGCGTTGGCCGGGGAGCTGTTTTTT
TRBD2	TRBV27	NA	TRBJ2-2	CASSSWAGDGYTGELFF	TGTGCCAGCAGTAGTTGGGCGGGAGACGGGTACACCGGGGAGCTGTTTTTT
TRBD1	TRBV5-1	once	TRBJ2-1	CASNRRGTGGPVNEQFF	TGCGCCAGCAACCGAAGGGGAACAGGGGGCCCGGTCAATGAGCAGTTCTTC
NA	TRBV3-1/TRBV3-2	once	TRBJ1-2	CASSPLGAYGYTF	TGTGCCAGCAGCCCCTTAGGGGCCTATGGCTACACCTTC
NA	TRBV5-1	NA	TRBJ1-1	CASSLYRDTEAFF	TGCGCCAGCAGCTTGTACAGGGATACTGAAGCTTTCTTT
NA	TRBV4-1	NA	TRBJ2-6	CASSQPGRSGANVLTF	TGCGCCAGCAGCCAACCAGGGCGGAGTGGGGCCAACGTCCTGACTTTC
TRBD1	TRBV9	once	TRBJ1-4	CASSADRATNEKLFF	TGTGCCAGCAGCGCCGACAGGGCAACTAATGAAAAACTGTTTTTT
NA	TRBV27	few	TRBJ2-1	CASSASSYNEQFF	TGTGCCAGCAGTGCGAGCTCCTACAATGAGCAGTTCTTC
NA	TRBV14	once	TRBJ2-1	CASSRIRGAETRNEQFF	TGTGCCAGCAGCCGAATCAGGGGCGCTGAAACACGCAATGAGCAGTTCTTC
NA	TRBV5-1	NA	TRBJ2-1	CASSFSGGSYNEQFF	TGCGCCAGCAGTTTCTCAGGGGGGTCCTACAATGAGCAGTTCTTC
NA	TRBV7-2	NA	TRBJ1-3	CASSARTRGNTIYF	TGTGCCAGCAGCGCCCGGACACGTGGAAACACCATATATTTT
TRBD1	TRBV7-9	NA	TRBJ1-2	CASSLTGGGSYGYTF	TGTGCCAGCAGCTTGACAGGGGGCGGCTCCTATGGCTACACCTTC
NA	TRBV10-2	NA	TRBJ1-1	CASRGGNTEAFF	TGCGCCAGCAGGGGGGGGAACACTGAAGCTTTCTTT
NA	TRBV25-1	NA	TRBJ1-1	CASSSGLRAFF	TGTGCCAGCTCGAGCGGTTTGAGGGCTTTCTTT
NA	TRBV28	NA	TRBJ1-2	CASSLAGDGYTF	TGTGCCAGCAGCCTCGCAGGGGATGGCTACACCTTC
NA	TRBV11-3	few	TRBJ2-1	CASSSTDSYYNEQFF	TGTGCCAGCAGCTCCACGGACAGTTACTACAATGAGCAGTTCTTC